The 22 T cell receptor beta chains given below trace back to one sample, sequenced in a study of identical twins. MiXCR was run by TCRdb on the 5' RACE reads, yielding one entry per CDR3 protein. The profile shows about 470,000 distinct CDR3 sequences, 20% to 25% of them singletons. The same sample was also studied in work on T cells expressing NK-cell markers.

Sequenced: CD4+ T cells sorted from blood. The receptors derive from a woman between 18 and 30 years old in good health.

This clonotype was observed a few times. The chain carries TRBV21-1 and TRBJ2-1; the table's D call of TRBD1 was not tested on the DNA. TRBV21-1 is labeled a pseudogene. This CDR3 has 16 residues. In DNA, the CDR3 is TGTGCCAGCAGCATTACAGGGGCAGACTCCTACAATGAGCAGTTCTTC. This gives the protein CASSITGADSYNEQFF.

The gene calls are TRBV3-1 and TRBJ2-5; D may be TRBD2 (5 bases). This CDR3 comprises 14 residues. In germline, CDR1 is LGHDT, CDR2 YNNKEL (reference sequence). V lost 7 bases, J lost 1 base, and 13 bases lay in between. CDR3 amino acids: CASNSQAGQETQYF. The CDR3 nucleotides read TGTGCCAGCAACTCCCAGGCGGGCCAAGAGACCCAGTACTTC.

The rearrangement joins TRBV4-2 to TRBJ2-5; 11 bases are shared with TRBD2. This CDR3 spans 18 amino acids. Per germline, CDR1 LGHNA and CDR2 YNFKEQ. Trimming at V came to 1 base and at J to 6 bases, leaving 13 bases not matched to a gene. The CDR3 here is CASSQGTSGRDMWKTQYF. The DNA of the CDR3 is TGTGCCAGCAGCCAAGGGACTAGCGGGCGGGACATGTGGAAGACCCAGTACTTC.

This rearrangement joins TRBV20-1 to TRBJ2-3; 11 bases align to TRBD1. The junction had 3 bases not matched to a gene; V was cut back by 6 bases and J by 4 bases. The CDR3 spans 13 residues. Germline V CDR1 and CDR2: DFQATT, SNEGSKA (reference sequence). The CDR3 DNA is TGCAGTGCGCGGACAGGGGGCCCAGATACGCAGTATTTT. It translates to CSARTGGPDTQYF.

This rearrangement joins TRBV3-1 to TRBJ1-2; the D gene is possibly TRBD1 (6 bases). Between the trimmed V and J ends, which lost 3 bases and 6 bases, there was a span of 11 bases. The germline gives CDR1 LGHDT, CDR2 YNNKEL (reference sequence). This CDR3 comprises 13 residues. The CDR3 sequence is CASSHRGLDGYTF. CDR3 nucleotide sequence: TGTGCCAGCAGCCACCGGGGGCTGGATGGCTACACCTTC.

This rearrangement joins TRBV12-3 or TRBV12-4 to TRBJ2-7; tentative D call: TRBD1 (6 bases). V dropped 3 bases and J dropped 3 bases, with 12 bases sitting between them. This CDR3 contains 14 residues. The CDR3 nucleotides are TGTGCCAGCAGTTTTACAGGGAATAGCTACGAGCAGTACTTC. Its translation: CASSFTGNSYEQYF.

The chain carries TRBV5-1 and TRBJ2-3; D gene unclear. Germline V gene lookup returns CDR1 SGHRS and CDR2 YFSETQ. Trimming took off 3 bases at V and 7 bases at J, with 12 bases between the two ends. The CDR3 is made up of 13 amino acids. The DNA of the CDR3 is TGCGCCAGCAGCTCGAACGGTGACTATACGCAGTATTTT. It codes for CASSSNGDYTQYF.

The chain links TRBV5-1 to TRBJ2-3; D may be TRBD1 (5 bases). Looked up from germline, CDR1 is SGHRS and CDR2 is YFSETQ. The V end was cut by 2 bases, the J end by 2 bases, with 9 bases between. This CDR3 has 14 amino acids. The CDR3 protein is CASSFQTATDTQYF. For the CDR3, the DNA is TGCGCCAGCAGCTTCCAGACAGCCACAGATACGCAGTATTTT.

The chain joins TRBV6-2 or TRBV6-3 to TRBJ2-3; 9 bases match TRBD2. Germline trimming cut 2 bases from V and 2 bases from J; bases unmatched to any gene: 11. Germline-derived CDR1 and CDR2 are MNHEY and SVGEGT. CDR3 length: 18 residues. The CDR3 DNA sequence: TGTGCCAGCAGTTACCGATTCCAGACTAGCGGATACACAGATACGCAGTATTTT. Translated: CASSYRFQTSGYTDTQYF.

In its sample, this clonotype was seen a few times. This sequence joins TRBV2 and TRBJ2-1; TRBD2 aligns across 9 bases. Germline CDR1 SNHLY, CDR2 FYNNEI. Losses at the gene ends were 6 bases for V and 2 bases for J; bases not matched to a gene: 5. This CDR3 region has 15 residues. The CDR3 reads CASSISGGPYNEQFF. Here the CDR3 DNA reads TGTGCCAGCAGCATAAGCGGGGGGCCCTACAATGAGCAGTTCTTC. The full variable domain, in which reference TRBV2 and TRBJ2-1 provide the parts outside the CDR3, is EPEVTQTPSHQVTQMGQEVILRCVPISNHLYFYWYRQILGQKVEFLVSFYNNEISEKSEIFDDQFSVERPDGSNFTLKIRSTKLEDSAMYFCASSISGGPYNEQFFGPGTRLTVL.

The CDR3 DNA follows: TGCAGTGCCCTTGGGACTAGCGGGAGCAGGGAGCAGTTCTTC. It is translated as CSALGTSGSREQFF. The V gene is TRBV20-1, the J gene TRBJ2-1, with 14 nucleotides matching TRBD2. Germline CDR1 is DFQATT and CDR2 is SNEGSKA (reference sequence). This CDR3 has 14 amino acids. The V and J ends lost 6 bases and 10 bases, in that order; junction bases with no gene match: 8.

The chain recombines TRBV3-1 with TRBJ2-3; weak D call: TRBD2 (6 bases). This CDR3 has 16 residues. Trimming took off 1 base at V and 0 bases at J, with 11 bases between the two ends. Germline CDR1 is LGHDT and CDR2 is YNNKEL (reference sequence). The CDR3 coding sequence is TGTGCCAGCAGCCAAGTTGCCGGGACTAGCACAGATACGCAGTATTTT. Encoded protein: CASSQVAGTSTDTQYF.

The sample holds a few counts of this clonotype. The CDR3: CASSHLGAGDDEQFF. For the CDR3, the DNA is TGTGCCAGCAGCCACTTAGGAGCGGGAGACGATGAGCAGTTCTTC. The chain recombines TRBV3-1 with TRBJ2-1, with 8 bases lining up with TRBD2. Germline-derived CDR1 and CDR2 are LGHDT and YNNKEL (reference sequence). The V and J ends lost 3 bases and 8 bases, in that order; junction bases with no gene match: 9. The CDR3 is 15 residues long.

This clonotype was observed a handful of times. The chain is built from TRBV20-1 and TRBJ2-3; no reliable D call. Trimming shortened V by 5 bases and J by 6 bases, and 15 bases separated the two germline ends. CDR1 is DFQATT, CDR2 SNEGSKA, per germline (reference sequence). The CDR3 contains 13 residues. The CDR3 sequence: CSALYVRRDTQYF. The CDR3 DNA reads TGCAGTGCTCTCTATGTGCGGCGGGATACGCAGTATTTT.

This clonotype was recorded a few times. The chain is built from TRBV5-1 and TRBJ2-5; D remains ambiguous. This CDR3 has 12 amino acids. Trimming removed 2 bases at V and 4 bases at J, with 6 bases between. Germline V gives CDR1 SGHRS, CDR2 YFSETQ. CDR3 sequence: CASSFDLETQYF. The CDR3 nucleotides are TGCGCCAGCAGCTTTGATTTAGAGACCCAGTACTTC.

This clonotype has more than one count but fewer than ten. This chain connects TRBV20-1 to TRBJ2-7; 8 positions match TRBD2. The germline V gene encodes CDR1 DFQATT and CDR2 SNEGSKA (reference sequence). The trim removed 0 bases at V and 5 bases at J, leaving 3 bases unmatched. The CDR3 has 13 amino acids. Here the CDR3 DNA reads TGCAGTGCTAGAGACCCGGGGGGGAACGAGCAGTACTTC. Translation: CSARDPGGNEQYF.

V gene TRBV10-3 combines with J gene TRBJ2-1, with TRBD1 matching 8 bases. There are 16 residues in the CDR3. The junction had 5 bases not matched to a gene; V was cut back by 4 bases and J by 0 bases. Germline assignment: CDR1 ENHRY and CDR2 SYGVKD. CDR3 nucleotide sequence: TGTGCCATCAGTGGGGGGGACAGGCGCTCCTACAATGAGCAGTTCTTC. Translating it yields CAISGGDRRSYNEQFF.

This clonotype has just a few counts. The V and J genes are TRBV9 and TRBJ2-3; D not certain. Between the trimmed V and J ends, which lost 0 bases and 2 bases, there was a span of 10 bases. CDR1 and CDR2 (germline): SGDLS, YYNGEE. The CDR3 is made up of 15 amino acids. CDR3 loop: CASSVGLINTDTQYF. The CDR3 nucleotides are TGTGCCAGCAGCGTAGGGTTAATAAACACAGATACGCAGTATTTT.

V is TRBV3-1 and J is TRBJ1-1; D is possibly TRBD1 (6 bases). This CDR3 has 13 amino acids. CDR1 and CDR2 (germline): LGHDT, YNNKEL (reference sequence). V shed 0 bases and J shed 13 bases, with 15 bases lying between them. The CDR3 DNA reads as TGTGCCAGCAGCCAAGAAGGGGGTGGCAATAGTTTCTTT. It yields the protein CASSQEGGGNSFF. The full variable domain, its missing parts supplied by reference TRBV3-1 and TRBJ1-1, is DTAVSQTPKYLVTQMGNDKSIKCEQNLGHDTMYWYKQDSKKFLKIMFSYNNKELIINETVPNRFSPKSPDKAHLNLHINSLELGDSAVYFCASSQEGGGNSFFGQGTRLTVV.

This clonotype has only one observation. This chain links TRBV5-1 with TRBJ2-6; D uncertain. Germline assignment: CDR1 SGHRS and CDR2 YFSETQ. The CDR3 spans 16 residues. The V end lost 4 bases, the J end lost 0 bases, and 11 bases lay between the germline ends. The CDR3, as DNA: TGCGCCAGCAGCGGAAGCCTACACTCTGGGGCCAACGTCCTGACTTTC. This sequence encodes CASSGSLHSGANVLTF.

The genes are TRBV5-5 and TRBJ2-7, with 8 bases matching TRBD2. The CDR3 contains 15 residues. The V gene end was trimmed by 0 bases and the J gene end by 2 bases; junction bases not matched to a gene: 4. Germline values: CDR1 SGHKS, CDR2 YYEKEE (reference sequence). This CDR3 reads CASSLDGGGTYEQYF. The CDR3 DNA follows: TGTGCCAGCAGCTTGGATGGCGGGGGGACCTACGAGCAGTACTTC.

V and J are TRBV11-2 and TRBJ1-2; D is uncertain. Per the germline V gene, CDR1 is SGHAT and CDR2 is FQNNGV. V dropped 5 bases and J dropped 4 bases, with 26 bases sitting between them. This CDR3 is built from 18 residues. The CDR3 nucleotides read TGTGCCAGCAGCCTAGTGGTGGCAGGCCGCGTCCTACTCTATGGCTACACCTTC. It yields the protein CASSLVVAGRVLLYGYTF.